A selection of T cell receptor beta chains follows, all from one sample in a study of T cell repertoires in cytomegalovirus infection. One entry per CDR3 protein, called by TCRdb with MiXCR from the reads. The sample carries under 300,000 distinct CDR3 sequences, around an eighth recorded once. Source material: PBMCs. Receptors were obtained from a human donor in good health (CMV status not recorded). Some clones in this sample may be carry-over from other donors' samples. Both conserved end residues are part of each CDR3. D genes are given only for firm matches. Clone size, where shown, is once, few, many, or a class for clones that have expanded.

d_gene | j_gene | len | v_gene | abundance | CDR3nt | CDR3aa
NA | TRBJ2-2 | 15 | TRBV20-1 | NA | TGCAGTGCCCCAAGGCCGGGGGGCCGGACCGGGGAGCTGTTTTTT | CSAPRPGGRTGELFF
TRBD2 | TRBJ2-1 | 16 | TRBV7-8 | many | TGTGCCAGCAGCTTATACGGGGGGACTACCTACAATGAGCAGTTCTTC | CASSLYGGTTYNEQFF
NA | TRBJ1-1 | 13 | TRBV20-1 | NA | TGCAGTGCCAGGACAGATAGACACACTGAAGCTTTCTTT | CSARTDRHTEAFF
NA | TRBJ2-7 | 16 | TRBV15 | many | TGTGCCACCAGCAGAGATCAGGACCCTATTGCCTACGAGCAGTACTTC | CATSRDQDPIAYEQYF
NA | TRBJ1-1 | 12 | TRBV6-6 | few | TGTGCCAGCAGTGACCGCGCAGGAGGAGCTTTCTTT | CASSDRAGGAFF
NA | TRBJ2-1 | 14 | TRBV18 | many | TGTGCCAGCTCGTCGGACAGCTCCTACAATGAGCAGTTCTTC | CASSSDSSYNEQFF
TRBD2 | TRBJ2-5 | 16 | TRBV7-3 | many | TGTGCCAGCAGCTTAAATCGGCTAGCGGGAGAAGAGACCCAGTACTTC | CASSLNRLAGEETQYF
NA | TRBJ2-3 | 11 | TRBV12-3/TRBV12-4 | many | TGTGCCAGCAGTTCGCGAGATACGCAGTATTTT | CASSSRDTQYF
TRBD2 | TRBJ2-1 | 15 | TRBV19 | NA | TGTGCCAGTAGTAGACTAGCGAGAGGAGGGGATGAGCAGTTCTTC | CASSRLARGGDEQFF
NA | TRBJ1-6 | 20 | TRBV7-8 | many | TGTGCCAGCAGCTTAGTCTGGTTCCAGGCCCAGGGCTCCTATAATTCACCCCTCCACTTT | CASSLVWFQAQGSYNSPLHF
NA | TRBJ1-2 | 17 | TRBV6-1 | NA | TGTGCCAGCCGCCTCGGGGGAGTGGTTGGGGCTAACTATGGCTACACCTTC | CASRLGGVVGANYGYTF
TRBD2 | TRBJ2-3 | 15 | TRBV20-1 | many | TGCAGTGCTAGTCCACTAGCGACGAGCACAGATACGCAGTATTTT | CSASPLATSTDTQYF
TRBD2 | TRBJ2-1 | 16 | TRBV25-1 | many | TGTGCCAGCAGTGAAAGTCGTCTAGCGGGAGCATATGAGCAGTTCTTC | CASSESRLAGAYEQFF
NA | TRBJ2-1 | 13 | TRBV7-9 | NA | TGTGCCAGCAGCTTAGCGGGCGACAAAGAGCAGTTTTTC | CASSLAGDKEQFF
NA | TRBJ2-7 | 13 | TRBV6-6 | many | TGTGCCAGCAGTTACTCGGGGAGGTACGAGCAGTACTTC | CASSYSGRYEQYF
NA | TRBJ2-7 | 14 | TRBV6-5 | NA | TGTGCCAGCAGTCCCCTGCAGGGATCCTACGAGCAGTACTTC | CASSPLQGSYEQYF
TRBD1 | TRBJ2-5 | 13 | TRBV20-1 | NA | TGCAGTGCTAGAAGGACAGGGGAATCGACCCAGTACTTC | CSARRTGESTQYF
NA | TRBJ1-3 | 16 | TRBV6-1 | many | TGTGCCAGCATTAGAACGGACGGGGCCCCCGGAAACACCATATATTTT | CASIRTDGAPGNTIYF
TRBD1 | TRBJ2-1 | 16 | TRBV5-1 | NA | TGCGCCAGCAGCTCCTACAGGGGGCAATCCTACAATGAGCAGTTCTTC | CASSSYRGQSYNEQFF
NA | TRBJ2-7 | 15 | TRBV9 | few | TGTGCCAGCAGCGTAGCGTCCCAGGGGTACCACGAGCAGTACTTC | CASSVASQGYHEQYF
TRBD2 | TRBJ2-1 | 16 | TRBV7-9 | NA | TGTGCCAGCAGCTCCCCCCCCGGGACTACCCTGGGTGAGCAGTTCTTC | CASSSPPGTTLGEQFF
NA | TRBJ2-1 | 13 | TRBV20-1 | NA | TGCAGTGCTAGAGATAATAGCTTGGGCGAGCAGTTCTTC | CSARDNSLGEQFF
NA | TRBJ2-7 | 11 | TRBV29-1 | once | TGCAGCGGCGGGACGGATTACGAGCAGTACTTC | CSGGTDYEQYF
NA | TRBJ1-1 | 15 | TRBV28 | many | TGTGCCAGCAGTACCCGGGCCGCCATGAACACTGAAGCTTTCTTT | CASSTRAAMNTEAFF
NA | TRBJ1-5 | 16 | TRBV10-2 | few | TGCGCCAGCAGTGACTTCGACGGACTTAGCAATCAGCCCCAGCATTTT | CASSDFDGLSNQPQHF
NA | TRBJ1-5 | 13 | TRBV7-2 | many | TGTGCCAGCAGCTGGGGGGAGGGTCAGCCCCAGCATTTT | CASSWGEGQPQHF
NA | TRBJ2-1 | 16 | TRBV5-1 | NA | TGCGCCAGCAGCCCCAAGACGGAGCTCTCCTACAATGAGCAGTTCTTC | CASSPKTELSYNEQFF
TRBD1 | TRBJ1-5 | 13 | TRBV19 | many | TGTGCCAGTATCGGGACAGGGAGGCAGCCCCAGCATTTT | CASIGTGRQPQHF
NA | TRBJ2-7 | 15 | TRBV4-3 | NA | TGCGCCAGCAGCCAAGACGGCGGGGGCCCCTACGAGCAGTACTTC | CASSQDGGGPYEQYF
NA | TRBJ1-2 | 12 | TRBV12-3/TRBV12-4 | NA | TGTGCCAGCAAACTGCTTAACTATGGCTACACCTTC | CASKLLNYGYTF
NA | TRBJ2-6 | 16 | TRBV3-1 | NA | TGTGCCAGCAGCCCGCAGGGTCTCTCTGGGGCCAACGTCCTGACTTTC | CASSPQGLSGANVLTF
NA | TRBJ2-7 | 12 | TRBV11-2 | few | TGTGCCAGCAGCTTTGGGAACTACGAGCAGTACTTC | CASSFGNYEQYF
TRBD2 | TRBJ2-5 | 15 | TRBV28 | few | TGTGCCAGCAGTTTGTCGAGCGGGGAGGGGGAGACCCAGTACTTC | CASSLSSGEGETQYF
TRBD1 | TRBJ1-2 | 13 | TRBV12-3/TRBV12-4 | many | TGTGCCAGCAGCACAGGGGGGCGATGGGGCTACACCTTC | CASSTGGRWGYTF
NA | TRBJ2-1 | 13 | TRBV28 | few | TGTGCCAGCAGTTTTGGGCTTCCGGCTGAGCAGTTCTTC | CASSFGLPAEQFF
NA | TRBJ1-1 | 12 | TRBV29-1 | NA | TGCAGCGTCAATCTGGGTAGAACTGAAGCTTTCTTT | CSVNLGRTEAFF
NA | TRBJ2-6 | 15 | TRBV7-2 | many | TGTGCCAGCAGCACCGGGAGCTCTGGGGCCAACGTCCTGACTTTC | CASSTGSSGANVLTF
TRBD1 | TRBJ2-3 | 13 | TRBV5-1 | NA | TGCGCCAGCGGTACAGGGGTAGGAGATACGCAGTATTTT | CASGTGVGDTQYF
NA | TRBJ1-4 | 15 | TRBV19 | NA | TGTGCCAGTAGATTGATGGGAGGTACTAATGAAAAACTGTTTTTT | CASRLMGGTNEKLFF
NA | TRBJ2-5 | 12 | TRBV7-2 | many | TGTGCCAGCAGCCGACCCCCAGAGACCCAGTACTTC | CASSRPPETQYF
TRBD1 | TRBJ1-1 | 15 | TRBV6-2/TRBV6-3 | few | TGTGCCAGCAGTTATTCCGGGACAGGGAACGCTGAAGCTTTCTTT | CASSYSGTGNAEAFF
TRBD2 | TRBJ2-7 | 17 | TRBV6-2/TRBV6-3 | few | TGTGCCAGCAGCCAGAGACCGGGACTACCCAACTCCTACGAGCAGTACTTC | CASSQRPGLPNSYEQYF
NA | TRBJ2-1 | 11 | TRBV19 | NA | TGTGCCAGTAGTACCGTGAGCGAGCAGTTCTTC | CASSTVSEQFF
NA | TRBJ2-1 | 11 | TRBV5-1 | few | TGCGCCAGCAGACAGAACAATGAGCAGTTCTTC | CASRQNNEQFF
NA | TRBJ2-1 | 14 | TRBV30 | few | TGTGCCTGGAGTGTGGCAGGGTCCTACAATGAGCAGTTCTTC | CAWSVAGSYNEQFF
TRBD1 | TRBJ1-2 | 15 | TRBV12-3/TRBV12-4 | many | TGTGCCAGCACCCGAGGGACAGAAGCTAACTATGGCTACACCTTC | CASTRGTEANYGYTF
TRBD2 | TRBJ2-1 | 14 | TRBV27 | NA | TGCACCAGCAGTTTAAAAGGCGGGGGGAATGAGCAGTTCTTC | CTSSLKGGGNEQFF
NA | TRBJ2-1 | 14 | TRBV7-9 | many | TGTGCCAGCAGCTTAGTCGGAAACTACAATGAGCAGTTCTTC | CASSLVGNYNEQFF